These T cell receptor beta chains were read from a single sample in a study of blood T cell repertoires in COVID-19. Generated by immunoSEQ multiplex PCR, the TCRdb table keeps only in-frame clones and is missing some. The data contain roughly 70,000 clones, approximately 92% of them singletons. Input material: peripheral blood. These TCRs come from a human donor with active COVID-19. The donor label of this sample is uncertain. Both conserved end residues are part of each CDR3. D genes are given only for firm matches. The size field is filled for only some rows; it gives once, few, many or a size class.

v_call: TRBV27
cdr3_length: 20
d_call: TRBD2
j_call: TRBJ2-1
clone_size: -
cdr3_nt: TGTGCCAGCAGTTTATGGGCTAGCGGGTACAAGGCTAGCTCCTACAATGAGCAGTTCTTC
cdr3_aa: CASSLWASGYKASSYNEQFF

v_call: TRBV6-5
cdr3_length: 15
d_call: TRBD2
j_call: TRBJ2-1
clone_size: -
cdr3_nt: TGTGCCAGTGATAGAGCGGGGGCAGGGGAGGAGGAGCAGTTCTTC
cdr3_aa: CASDRAGAGEEEQFF

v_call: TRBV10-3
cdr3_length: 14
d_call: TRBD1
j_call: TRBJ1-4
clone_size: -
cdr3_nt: TGTGCCATCAGTGCGGGACAGGGATTTGAAAAACTGTTTTTT
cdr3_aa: CAISAGQGFEKLFF

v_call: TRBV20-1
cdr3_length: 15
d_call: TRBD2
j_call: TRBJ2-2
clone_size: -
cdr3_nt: TGCAGTGCTAGTGACCCGGGACTAGCCCCCGGGGAGCTGTTTTTT
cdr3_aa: CSASDPGLAPGELFF

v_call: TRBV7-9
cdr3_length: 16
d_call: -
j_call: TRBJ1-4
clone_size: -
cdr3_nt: TGTGCCAGCAGCTCGGCCGTGACAGCAACTAATGAAAAACTGTTTTTT
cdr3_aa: CASSSAVTATNEKLFF

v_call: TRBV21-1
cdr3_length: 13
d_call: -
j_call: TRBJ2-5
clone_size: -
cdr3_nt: TGTGCCAGCAGCTGGACAGGAAAAGAGACCCAGTACTTC
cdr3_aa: CASSWTGKETQYF

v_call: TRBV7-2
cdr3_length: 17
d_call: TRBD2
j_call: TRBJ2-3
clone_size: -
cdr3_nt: TGTGCCAGCAGCTTCTCCGGGACTAGCGGGTTCACAGATACGCAGTATTTT
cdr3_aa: CASSFSGTSGFTDTQYF

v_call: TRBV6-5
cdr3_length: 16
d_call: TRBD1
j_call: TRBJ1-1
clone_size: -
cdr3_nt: TGTGCCAGCAGTTATCCCTCCGGCAGGGGGCGTACTGAAGCTTTCTTT
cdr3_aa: CASSYPSGRGRTEAFF

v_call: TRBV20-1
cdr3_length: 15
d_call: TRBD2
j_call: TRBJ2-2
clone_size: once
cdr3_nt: TGCAGTGCTAGTTTAGCGGGAGAGGTGGGCGGGGAGCTGTTTTTT
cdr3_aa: CSASLAGEVGGELFF

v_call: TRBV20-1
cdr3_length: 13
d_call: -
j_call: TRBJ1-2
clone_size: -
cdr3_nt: TGCAGTGCTAGTGGGGGTCAGGGAGGTGGCTACACCTTC
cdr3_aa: CSASGGQGGGYTF

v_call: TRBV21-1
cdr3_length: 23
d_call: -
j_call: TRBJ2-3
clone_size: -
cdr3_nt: TGTGCCAGCAGCAAATCGCGACCCGTCGTATCACCCTTCGGGGGGACCGGTCCAGATACGCAGTATTTT
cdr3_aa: CASSKSRPVVSPFGGTGPDTQYF

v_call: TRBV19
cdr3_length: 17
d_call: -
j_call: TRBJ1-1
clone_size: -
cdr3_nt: TGTGCCAGTAGTATAGTAGCAGGGTGGATTGGGAACACTGAAGCTTTCTTT
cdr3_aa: CASSIVAGWIGNTEAFF

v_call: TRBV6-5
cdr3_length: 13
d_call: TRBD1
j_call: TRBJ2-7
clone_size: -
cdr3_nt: TGTGCCAGCAGTTCCCGGCCCAGGGGGGAGCAGTACTTC
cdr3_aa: CASSSRPRGEQYF

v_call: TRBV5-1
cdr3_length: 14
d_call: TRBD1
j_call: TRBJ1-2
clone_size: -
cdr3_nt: TGCGCCAGCAGCTTGGCAGGACAGGTCGATGGCTACACCTTC
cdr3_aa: CASSLAGQVDGYTF

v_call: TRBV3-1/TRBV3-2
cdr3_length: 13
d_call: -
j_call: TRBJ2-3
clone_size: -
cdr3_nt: TGTGCCAGCAGCCAAGTGACTGCAGATACGCAGTATTTT
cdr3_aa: CASSQVTADTQYF

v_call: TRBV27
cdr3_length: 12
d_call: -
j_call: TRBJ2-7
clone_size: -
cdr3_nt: TGTGCCAGCAGTCCCAGCTCCTACGAGCAGTACTTC
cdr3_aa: CASSPSSYEQYF

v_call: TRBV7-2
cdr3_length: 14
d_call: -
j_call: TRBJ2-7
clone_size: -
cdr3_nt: TGTGCCAGCAGCGCCCAGCGGGTATCCTACGAGCAGTACTTC
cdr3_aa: CASSAQRVSYEQYF

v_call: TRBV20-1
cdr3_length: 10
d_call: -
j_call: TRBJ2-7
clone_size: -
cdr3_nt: TGCAGCGCGGACTCCTACGAGCAGTACTTC
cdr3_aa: CSADSYEQYF

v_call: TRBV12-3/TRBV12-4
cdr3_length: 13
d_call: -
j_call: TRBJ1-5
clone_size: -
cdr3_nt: TGTGCCAGCAGTGGGGACATTTTACAGCCCCAGCATTTT
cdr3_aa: CASSGDILQPQHF

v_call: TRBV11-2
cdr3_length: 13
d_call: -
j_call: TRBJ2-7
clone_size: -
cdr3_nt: TGTGCCAGCAGCTCCCCAGGGACCTACGAGCAGTACTTC
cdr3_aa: CASSSPGTYEQYF

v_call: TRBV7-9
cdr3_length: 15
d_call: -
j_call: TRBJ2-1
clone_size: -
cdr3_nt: TGTGCCAGCAGCCCAAGGGTCCCGGAGGCAGGCGAGCAGTTCTTC
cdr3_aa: CASSPRVPEAGEQFF

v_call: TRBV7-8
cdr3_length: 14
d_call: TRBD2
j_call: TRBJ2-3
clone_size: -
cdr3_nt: TGTGCCAGCAGCTTCGCGGGAGGGGAAGATACGCAGTATTTT
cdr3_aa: CASSFAGGEDTQYF

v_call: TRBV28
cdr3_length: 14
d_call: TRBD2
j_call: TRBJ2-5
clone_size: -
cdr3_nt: TGTGCCAGCAGCCCGGGGGGGGCGGTAGAGACCCAGTACTTC
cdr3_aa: CASSPGGAVETQYF

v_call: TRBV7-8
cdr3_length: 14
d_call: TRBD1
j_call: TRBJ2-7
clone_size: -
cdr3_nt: TGTGCCAGCAGCCTAATGACAGGGGATTACGAGCAGTACTTC
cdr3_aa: CASSLMTGDYEQYF

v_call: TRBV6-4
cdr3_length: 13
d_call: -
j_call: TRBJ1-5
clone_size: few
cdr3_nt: TGTGCCAGCAGTGAGTGGGCTAATCAGCCCCAGCATTTT
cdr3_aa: CASSEWANQPQHF

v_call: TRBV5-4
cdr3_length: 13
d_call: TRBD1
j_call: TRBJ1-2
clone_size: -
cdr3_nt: TGTGCCAGCAGCTTTGGACAGGGCTATGGCTACACCTTC
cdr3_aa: CASSFGQGYGYTF

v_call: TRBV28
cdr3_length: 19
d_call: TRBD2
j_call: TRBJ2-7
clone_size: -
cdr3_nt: TGTGCCAGCAGTTTACGCTTTTTAGGACTAGCGGGCTTCTCCTACGAGCAGTACTTC
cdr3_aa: CASSLRFLGLAGFSYEQYF

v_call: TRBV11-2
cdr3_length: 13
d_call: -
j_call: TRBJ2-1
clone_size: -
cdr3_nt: TGTGCCTCCTGGGGGCTATCGCCAGATGAGCAGTTCTTC
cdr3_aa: CASWGLSPDEQFF

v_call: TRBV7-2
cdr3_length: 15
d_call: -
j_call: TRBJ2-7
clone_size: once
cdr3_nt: TGTGCCAGCACCTCCCGGGTCAGCAGCTCCTACGAGCAGTACTTC
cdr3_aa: CASTSRVSSSYEQYF

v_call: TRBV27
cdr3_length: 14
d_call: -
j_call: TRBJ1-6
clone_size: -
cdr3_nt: TGTGCCAGCACCCCGGACAAAACCCATTCACCCCTCCACTTT
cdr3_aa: CASTPDKTHSPLHF

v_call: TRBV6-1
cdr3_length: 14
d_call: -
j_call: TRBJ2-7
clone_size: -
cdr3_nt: TGTGCCAGCAGTGATACGTGGCCGACCTACGAGCAGTACTTC
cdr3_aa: CASSDTWPTYEQYF

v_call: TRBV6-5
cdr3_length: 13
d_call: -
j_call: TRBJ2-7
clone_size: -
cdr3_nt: TGTGCCAGCAGTCCAAGCCCCGGGAACGAGCAGTACTTC
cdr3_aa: CASSPSPGNEQYF

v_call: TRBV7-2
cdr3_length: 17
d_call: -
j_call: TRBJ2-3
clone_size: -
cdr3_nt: TGTGCCAGCAGCGCCGGCAGGGGTCGCTCCATGACAGATACGCAGTATTTT
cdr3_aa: CASSAGRGRSMTDTQYF

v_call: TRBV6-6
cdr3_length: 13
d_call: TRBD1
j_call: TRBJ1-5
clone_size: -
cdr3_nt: TGTGCCAGCAGTACAGGGGACGCTCAGCCCCAGCATTTT
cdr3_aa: CASSTGDAQPQHF

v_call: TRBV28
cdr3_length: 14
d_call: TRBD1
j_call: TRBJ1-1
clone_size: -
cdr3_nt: TGTGCCAGCAGCCGCGGACAGGGGAACACTGAAGCTTTCTTT
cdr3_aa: CASSRGQGNTEAFF

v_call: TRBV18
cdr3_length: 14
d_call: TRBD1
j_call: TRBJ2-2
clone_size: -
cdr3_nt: TGTGCCAGCTCTCCCAGGGGGCACGACGGGGAGCTGTTTTTT
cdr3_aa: CASSPRGHDGELFF

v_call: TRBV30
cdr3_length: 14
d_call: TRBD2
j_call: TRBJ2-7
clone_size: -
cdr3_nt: TGTGCCTGGAGAATCAGCGGGAGCTCCTACGAGCAGTACTTC
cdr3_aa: CAWRISGSSYEQYF

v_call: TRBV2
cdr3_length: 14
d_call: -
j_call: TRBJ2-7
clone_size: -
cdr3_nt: TGTGCCAGCAGTGAAGGACTCGGGGTTGACGAGCAGTACTTC
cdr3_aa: CASSEGLGVDEQYF

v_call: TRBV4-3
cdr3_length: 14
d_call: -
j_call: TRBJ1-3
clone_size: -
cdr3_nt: TGCGCCAGCAGCCAAGACAGACTTGGAAACACCATATATTTT
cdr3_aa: CASSQDRLGNTIYF

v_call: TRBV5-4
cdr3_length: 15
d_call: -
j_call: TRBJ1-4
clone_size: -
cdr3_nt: TGTGCCAGCAGCCGTGGGGGGGCGACTAATGAAAAACTGTTTTTT
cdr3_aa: CASSRGGATNEKLFF

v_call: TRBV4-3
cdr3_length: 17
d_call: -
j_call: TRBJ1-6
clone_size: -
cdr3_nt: TGCGCCAGCAGCCGAGGGGGAGAGGGGCCCTATAATTCACCCCTCCACTTT
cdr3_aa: CASSRGGEGPYNSPLHF

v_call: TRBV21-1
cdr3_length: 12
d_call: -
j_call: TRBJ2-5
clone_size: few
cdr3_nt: TGTGCCAGCAGCAGGGGGGTAGAGACCCAGTACTTC
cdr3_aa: CASSRGVETQYF

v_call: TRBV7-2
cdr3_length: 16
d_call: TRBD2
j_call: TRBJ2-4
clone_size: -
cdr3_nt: TGTGCCAGCAGCACACCCGGGGTAGCGGGAGGTAGCATTCAGTACTTC
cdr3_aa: CASSTPGVAGGSIQYF

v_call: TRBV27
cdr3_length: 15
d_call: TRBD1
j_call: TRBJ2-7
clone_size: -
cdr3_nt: TGTGCCAGCAGTTTCCGGACAGGGAGCTCCTACGAGCAGTACTTC
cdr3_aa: CASSFRTGSSYEQYF